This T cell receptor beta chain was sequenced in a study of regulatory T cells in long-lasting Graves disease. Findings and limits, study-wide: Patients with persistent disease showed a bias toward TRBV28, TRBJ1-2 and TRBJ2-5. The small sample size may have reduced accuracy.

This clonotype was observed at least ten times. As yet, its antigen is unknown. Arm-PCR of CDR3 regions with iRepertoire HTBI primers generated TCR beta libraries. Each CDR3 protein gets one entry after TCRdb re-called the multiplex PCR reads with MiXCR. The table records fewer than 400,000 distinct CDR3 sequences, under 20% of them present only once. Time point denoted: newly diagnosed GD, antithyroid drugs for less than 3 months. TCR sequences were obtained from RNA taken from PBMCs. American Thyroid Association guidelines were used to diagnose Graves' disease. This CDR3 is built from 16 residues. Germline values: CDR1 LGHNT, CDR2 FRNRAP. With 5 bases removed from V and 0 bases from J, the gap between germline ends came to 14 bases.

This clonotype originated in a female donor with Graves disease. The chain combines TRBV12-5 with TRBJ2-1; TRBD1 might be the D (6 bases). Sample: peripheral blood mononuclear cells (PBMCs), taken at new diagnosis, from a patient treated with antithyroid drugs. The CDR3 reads CASGPDQGSSYNEQFF. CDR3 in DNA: TGTGCTAGTGGTCCCGACCAGGGGTCCTCCTACAATGAGCAGTTCTTC.